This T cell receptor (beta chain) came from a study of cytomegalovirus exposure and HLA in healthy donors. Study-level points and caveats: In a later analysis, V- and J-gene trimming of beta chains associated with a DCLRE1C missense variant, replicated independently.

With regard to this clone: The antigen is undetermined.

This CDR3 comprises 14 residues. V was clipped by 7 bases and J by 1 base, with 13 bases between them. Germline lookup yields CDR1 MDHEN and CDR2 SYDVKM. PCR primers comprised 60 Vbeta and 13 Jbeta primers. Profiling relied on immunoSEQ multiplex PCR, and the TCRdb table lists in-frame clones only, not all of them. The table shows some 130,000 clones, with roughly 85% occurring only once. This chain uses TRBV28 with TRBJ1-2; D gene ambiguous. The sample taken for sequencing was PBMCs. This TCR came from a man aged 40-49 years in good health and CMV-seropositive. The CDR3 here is CASMTSGSNYGYTF. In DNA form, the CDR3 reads TGTGCCAGCATGACTTCGGGTAGTAACTATGGCTACACCTTC.